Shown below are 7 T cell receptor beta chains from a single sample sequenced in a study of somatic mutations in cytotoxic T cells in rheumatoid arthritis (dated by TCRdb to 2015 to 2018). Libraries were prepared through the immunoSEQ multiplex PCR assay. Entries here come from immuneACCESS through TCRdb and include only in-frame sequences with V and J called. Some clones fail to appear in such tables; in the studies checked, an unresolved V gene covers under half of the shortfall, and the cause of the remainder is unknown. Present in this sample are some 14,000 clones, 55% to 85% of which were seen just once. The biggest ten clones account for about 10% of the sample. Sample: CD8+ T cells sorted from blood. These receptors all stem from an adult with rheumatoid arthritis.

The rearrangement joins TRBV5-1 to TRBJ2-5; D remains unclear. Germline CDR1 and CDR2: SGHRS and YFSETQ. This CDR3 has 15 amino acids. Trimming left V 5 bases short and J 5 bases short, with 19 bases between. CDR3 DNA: TGCGCCAGCAGGATATCAGATTCCCCTTCCGAGACCCAGTACTTC. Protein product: CASRISDSPSETQYF. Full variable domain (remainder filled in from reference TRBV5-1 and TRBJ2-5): KAGVTQTPRYLIKTRGQQVTLSCSPISGHRSVSWYQQTPGQGLQFLFEYFSETQRNKGNFPGRFSGRQFSNSRSEMNVSTLELGDSALYLCASRISDSPSETQYFGPGTRLLVL.

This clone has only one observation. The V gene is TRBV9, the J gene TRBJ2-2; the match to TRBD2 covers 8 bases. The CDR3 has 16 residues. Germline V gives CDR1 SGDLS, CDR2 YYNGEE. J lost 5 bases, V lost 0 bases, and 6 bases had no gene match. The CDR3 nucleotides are TGTGCCAGCAGCGTAGAGGCGGGGGGCCCGACCGGGGAGCTGTTTTTT. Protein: CASSVEAGGPTGELFF.

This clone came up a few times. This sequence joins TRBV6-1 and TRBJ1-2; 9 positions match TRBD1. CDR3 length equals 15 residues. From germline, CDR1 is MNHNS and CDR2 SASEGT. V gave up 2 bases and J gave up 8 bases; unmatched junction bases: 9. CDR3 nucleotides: TGTGCCAGCAGTGAATTCTTCAGGACAGGGGAAGGCTACACCTTC. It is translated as CASSEFFRTGEGYTF.

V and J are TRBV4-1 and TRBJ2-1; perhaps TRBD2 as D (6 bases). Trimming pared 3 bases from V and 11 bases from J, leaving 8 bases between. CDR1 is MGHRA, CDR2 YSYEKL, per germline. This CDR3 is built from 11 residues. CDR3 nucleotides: TGCGCCAGCAGCCAGGGGGGAAAGCAGTTCTTC. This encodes CASSQGGKQFF.

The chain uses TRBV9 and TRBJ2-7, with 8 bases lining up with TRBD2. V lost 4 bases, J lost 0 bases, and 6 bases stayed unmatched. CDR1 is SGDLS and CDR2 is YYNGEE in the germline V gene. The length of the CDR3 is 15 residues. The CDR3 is CASSLGGDRSYEQYF. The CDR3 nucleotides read TGTGCCAGCAGCCTCGGGGGGGACCGCTCCTACGAGCAGTACTTC.

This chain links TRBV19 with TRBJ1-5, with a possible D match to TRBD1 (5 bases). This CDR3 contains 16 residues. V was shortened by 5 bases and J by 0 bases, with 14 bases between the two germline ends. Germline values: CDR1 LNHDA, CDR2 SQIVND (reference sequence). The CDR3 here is CASSFRGGYSNQPQHF. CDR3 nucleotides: TGTGCCAGTAGTTTTAGGGGAGGGTATAGCAATCAGCCCCAGCATTTT.

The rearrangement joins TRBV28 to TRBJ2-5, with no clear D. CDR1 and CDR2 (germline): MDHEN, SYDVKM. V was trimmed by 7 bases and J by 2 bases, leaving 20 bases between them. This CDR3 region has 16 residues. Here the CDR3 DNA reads TGTGCCAGCACCAAACCGGAGATGGAGAGTCAAGAGACCCAGTACTTC. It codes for CASTKPEMESQETQYF.